The clone carrying this TCR beta chain was counted ten times or more. Its antigen remains unidentified. This specimen comes from a study of Graves' ophthalmopathy and Graves' hyperthyroidism. Findings and limits, study-wide: Ophthalmopathy and stable hyperthyroidism were discriminated by a 13-signature model, with around 88% sensitivity and about 84% specificity.

Beta-chain TCR CDR3 regions were amplified from RNA transcripts. The first round was an RT-PCR with HTBI primers, and the second round was a multiplex PCR. TCRdb reprocessed the multiplex PCR reads with MiXCR, giving one entry per CDR3 protein. The sample lists approximately 160,000 distinct CDR3 sequences, under 40% occurring once. The CDR3 is 16 amino acids. The germline V gene has CDR1 SGHRS and CDR2 YFSETQ. V was trimmed by 2 bases and J by 1 base, leaving 16 bases between them. This chain uses TRBV5-1 with TRBJ2-7, with TRBD1 as a possible D gene (6 bases). What was sequenced was peripheral blood. This TCR came from a woman between 40 and 55 years old with Graves' ophthalmopathy. The CDR3 DNA follows: TGCGCCAGCAGCTTTACACAGGGTGGAGTATCCTACGAGCAGTACTTC. Protein product: CASSFTQGGVSYEQYF.